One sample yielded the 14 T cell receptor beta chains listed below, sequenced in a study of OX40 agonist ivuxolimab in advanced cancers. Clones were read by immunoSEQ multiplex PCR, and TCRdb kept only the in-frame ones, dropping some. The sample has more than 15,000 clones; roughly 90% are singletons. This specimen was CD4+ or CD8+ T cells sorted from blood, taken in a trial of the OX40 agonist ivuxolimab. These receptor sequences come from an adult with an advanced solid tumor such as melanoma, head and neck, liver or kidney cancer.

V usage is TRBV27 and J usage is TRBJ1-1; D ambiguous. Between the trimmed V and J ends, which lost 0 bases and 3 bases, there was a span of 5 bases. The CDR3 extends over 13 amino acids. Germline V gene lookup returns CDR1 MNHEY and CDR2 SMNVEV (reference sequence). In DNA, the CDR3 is TGTGCCAGCAGTTTATCCGCCGACACTGAAGCTTTCTTT. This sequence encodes CASSLSADTEAFF.

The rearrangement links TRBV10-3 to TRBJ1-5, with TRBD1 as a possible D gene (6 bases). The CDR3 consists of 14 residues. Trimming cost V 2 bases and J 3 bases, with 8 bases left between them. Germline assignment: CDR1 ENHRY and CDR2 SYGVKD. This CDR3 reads CAISEGGLNQPQHF. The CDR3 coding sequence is TGTGCCATCAGTGAGGGGGGGCTCAATCAGCCCCAGCATTTT.

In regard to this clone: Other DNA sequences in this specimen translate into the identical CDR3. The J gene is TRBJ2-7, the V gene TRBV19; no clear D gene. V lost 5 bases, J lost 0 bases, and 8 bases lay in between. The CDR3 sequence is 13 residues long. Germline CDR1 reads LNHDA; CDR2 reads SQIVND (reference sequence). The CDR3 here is CASSGGSSYEQYF. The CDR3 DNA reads TGTGCCAGTAGTGGCGGATCCTCCTACGAGCAGTACTTC.

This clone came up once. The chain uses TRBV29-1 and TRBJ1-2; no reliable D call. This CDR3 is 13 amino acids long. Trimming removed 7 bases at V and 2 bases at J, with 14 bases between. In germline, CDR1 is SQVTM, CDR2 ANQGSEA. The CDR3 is CSAPAADNYGYTF. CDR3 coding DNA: TGCAGCGCCCCGGCGGCGGACAACTATGGCTACACCTTC.

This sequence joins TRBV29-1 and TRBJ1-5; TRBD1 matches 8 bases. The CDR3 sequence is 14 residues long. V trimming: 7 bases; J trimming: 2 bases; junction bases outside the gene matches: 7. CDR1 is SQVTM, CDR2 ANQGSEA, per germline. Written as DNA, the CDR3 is TGCAGCGCCAGAGAGACAGGGGGCAATCAGCCCCAGCATTTT. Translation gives CSARETGGNQPQHF.

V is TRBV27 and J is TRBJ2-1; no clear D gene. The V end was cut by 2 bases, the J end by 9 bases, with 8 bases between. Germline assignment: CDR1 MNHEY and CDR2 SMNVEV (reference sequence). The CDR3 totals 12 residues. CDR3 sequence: CASSLPGPEQFF. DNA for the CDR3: TGTGCCAGCAGTTTACCGGGCCCTGAGCAGTTCTTC.

CDR3 sequence reads: CASSETGRIHNEKLFF. CDR3 coding DNA: TGTGCCAGCAGCGAAACCGGACGGATCCATAATGAAAAACTGTTTTTT. V gene TRBV9 combines with J gene TRBJ1-4, with no clear D. Germline lookup yields CDR1 SGDLS and CDR2 YYNGEE. This CDR3 has 16 residues. Trimming took off 3 bases at V and 4 bases at J, with 16 bases between the two ends.

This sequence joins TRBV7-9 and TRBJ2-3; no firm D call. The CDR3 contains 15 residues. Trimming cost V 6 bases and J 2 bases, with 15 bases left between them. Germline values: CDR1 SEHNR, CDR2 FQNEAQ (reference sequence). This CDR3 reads CASSKDLRPTDTQYF. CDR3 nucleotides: TGTGCCAGCAGTAAAGACCTCAGACCCACAGATACGCAGTATTTT.

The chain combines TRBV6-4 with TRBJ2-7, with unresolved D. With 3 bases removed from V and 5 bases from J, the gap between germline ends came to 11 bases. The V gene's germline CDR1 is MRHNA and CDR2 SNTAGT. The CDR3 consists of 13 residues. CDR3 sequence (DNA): TGTGCCAGCAGTGAAGTCACAGTCGACGAGCAGTACTTC. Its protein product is CASSEVTVDEQYF.

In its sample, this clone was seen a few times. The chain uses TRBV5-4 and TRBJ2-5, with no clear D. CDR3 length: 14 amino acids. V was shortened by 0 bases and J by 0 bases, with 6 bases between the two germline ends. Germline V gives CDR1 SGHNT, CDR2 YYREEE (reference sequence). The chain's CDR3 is CASSLAAYQETQYF. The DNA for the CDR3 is TGTGCCAGCAGCTTGGCTGCGTACCAAGAGACCCAGTACTTC. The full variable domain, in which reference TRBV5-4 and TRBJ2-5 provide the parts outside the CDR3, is ETGVTQSPTHLIKTRGQQVTLRCSSQSGHNTVSWYQQALGQGPQFIFQYYREEENGRGNFPPRFSGLQFPNYSSELNVNALELDDSALYLCASSLAAYQETQYFGPGTRLLVL.

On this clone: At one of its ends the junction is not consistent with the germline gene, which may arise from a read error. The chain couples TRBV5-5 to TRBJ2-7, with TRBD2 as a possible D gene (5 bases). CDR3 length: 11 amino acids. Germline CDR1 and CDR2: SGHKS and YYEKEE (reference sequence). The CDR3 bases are TGTGCCAGCACCATCGGACTCGAGGAGTACTTC. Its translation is CASTIGLEEYF.

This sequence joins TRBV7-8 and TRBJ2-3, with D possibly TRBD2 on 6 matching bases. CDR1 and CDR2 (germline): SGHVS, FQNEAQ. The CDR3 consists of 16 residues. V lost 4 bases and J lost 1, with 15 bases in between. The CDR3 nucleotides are TGTGCCAGCAGCTCCTACGGGGGACTTCGCACAGATACGCAGTATTTT. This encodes CASSSYGGLRTDTQYF.

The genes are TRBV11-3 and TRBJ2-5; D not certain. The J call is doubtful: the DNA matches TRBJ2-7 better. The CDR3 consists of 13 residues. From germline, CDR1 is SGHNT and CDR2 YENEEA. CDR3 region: CASSMGRTYEQYF. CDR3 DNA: TGTGCCAGCAGCATGGGCCGAACCTACGAGCAGTACTTC.

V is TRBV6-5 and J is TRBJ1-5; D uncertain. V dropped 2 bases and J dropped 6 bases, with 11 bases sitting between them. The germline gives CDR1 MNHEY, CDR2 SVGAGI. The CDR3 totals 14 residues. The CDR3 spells CASSYVGPGQPQHF. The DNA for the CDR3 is TGTGCCAGCAGTTACGTAGGGCCGGGTCAGCCCCAGCATTTT.